Listed below are T cell receptor beta chains from one sample, sequenced in a study of T cell responses to AZD1222 COVID-19 vaccine. The repertoire was sequenced with immunoSEQ multiplex PCR; TCRdb's copy has only in-frame clones and lacks some. The sample contains 120,000 or so clones, 88% of which appear only once. The sequencing here drew on peripheral blood, taken on day 0 of AZD1222 vaccination. Source of these receptors: an adult in good health. The CDR3 runs from the conserved cysteine through the conserved F or W. Clone size is given for some rows only: seen once, a few or many times, or a class if the clone is expanded.

clone_size v_call cdr3_aa
. TRBV5-4 CASSLRRGAYEQYF
. TRBV2 CASSVYGSYEQYF
. TRBV7-9 CASSTPGGLEQFF
. TRBV12-5 CASGLTGELFF
once TRBV12-3/TRBV12-4 CASSPLDEKLFF
. TRBV28 CASRVLGETQYF
. TRBV5-1 CASSLGDRENTGELFF
. TRBV28 CASSGTVNYGYTF
. TRBV30 CAWSERNQPQHF
. TRBV9 CASSSTPLGTEQYF